This TCR beta chain was sequenced during a study of blood T cell repertoires in COVID-19. About the research overall: Researchers got acute and convalescent COVID-19 samples from the United States, Italy and Spain. PBMCs, B-cell-depleted T cells, or T cells were the source of the cDNA or gDNA that made up the material.

In the study's own analysis: How many nucleated cells were present was estimated from reference gene primer amplification. The table came from immunoSEQ multiplex PCR; TCRdb's copy has only in-frame clones and leaves some out. That table is the source of V, J and clone size, and D and trimming were worked out from the DNA. This sample yields roughly 160,000 clones, of which roughly 86% are seen a single time; around 0.63% belongs to the top ten. The length of the CDR3 is 14 residues. J gave up 2 bases and V 6 bases, and 3 bases lay outside the gene matches. The V gene's germline CDR1 is LNHDA and CDR2 SQIVND (reference sequence). Seattle cases were enrolled at active infection and followed longitudinally.

Sequencing input: peripheral blood. The rearrangement uses TRBV19 and TRBJ2-7, with 11 bases that match TRBD2. The sequence was obtained from a man in his sixties with COVID-19, enrolled during active disease. The CDR3 here is CASRRTSGPYEQYF. The CDR3 nucleotides are TGTGCCAGTAGAAGGACTAGCGGGCCCTACGAGCAGTACTTC.